The 12 T cell receptor beta chains below were found in one sample sequenced in a study of T cell repertoires in cytomegalovirus infection (dated 2019 in TCRdb). This specimen's treatment or condition label, interpreted: in vitro stimulation with specific CMV peptide epitopes to enrich CMV-specific T cells. Their specific antigens are unknown. The run used an Illumina HiSeq 1500. The public reads were quality trimmed at Q25 with fastp and then assembled into clones with MiXCR by TCRdb, keeping productive beta chains. All rows with the same CDR3 protein become a single entry with the most common DNA and genes. The table for this sample lists some 700,000 distinct CDR3 sequences; roughly 36% of them were counted only once. 15% to 20% of the sample is taken by the ten largest. The sequenced sample was cultured PBMCs, obtained from culture after CMV antigen stimulation. The receptors here all came from a human donor in good health (CMV status not recorded). Some clones in this sample may be carry-over from other donors' samples.

Only a few counts were recorded for this clonotype. The chain carries TRBV10-3 and TRBJ2-4; tentatively, D is TRBD2 (6 bases). The V and J ends lost 7 bases and 1 base respectively, with 20 bases between them. This CDR3 region has 17 residues. Germline assignment: CDR1 ENHRY and CDR2 SYGVKD. The CDR3 protein is CAITNMEGGLAKNIQYF. The CDR3 DNA reads TGTGCCATCACCAACATGGAGGGAGGCCTTGCCAAAAACATTCAGTACTTC.

Only one count was recorded for this clonotype. A much larger clone lies one base from this, so it may be a read error. The conserved phenylalanine or tryptophan is not found at the CDR3 terminus, so this likely reflects a read error. This chain joins TRBV7-2 and TRBJ2-1; D is ambiguous. Germline assignment: CDR1 SGHTA and CDR2 FQGNSA. This CDR3 has 12 residues. Trimming removed 5 bases from V and 7 bases from J, with 9 bases in between. The CDR3 region has the DNA TGTGCCAGCAGCCACGATAATAATGAGCAGTTCCTC. This gives the protein CASSHDNNEQFL.

The chain couples TRBV18 to TRBJ2-1; TRBD2 might be the D (6 bases). The V gene's germline CDR1 is KGHSH and CDR2 LQKENI. The CDR3 extends over 15 amino acids. V lost 2 bases to trimming and J lost 5 bases, with 13 bases between them. In nucleotides, the CDR3 is TGTGCCAGCTCACCAGCGGGACGCCGACACAATGAGCAGTTCTTC. It specifies CASSPAGRRHNEQFF.

V gene TRBV12-3 or TRBV12-4 combines with J gene TRBJ2-7; perhaps TRBD1 as D (5 bases). The CDR3 is 14 residues long. Trimming removed 5 bases at V and 4 bases at J, with 15 bases between. The CDR3 spells CASSAGAQRYEQYF. CDR3 DNA sequence: TGTGCCAGCAGTGCTGGGGCGCAAAGGTACGAGCAGTACTTC.

This clonotype came up many times. The chain carries TRBV7-2 and TRBJ2-1, with D hard to call. Germline CDR1 is SGHTA and CDR2 is FQGNSA. The CDR3 consists of 13 residues. Between the trimmed V and J ends, which lost 5 bases and 3 bases, there was a span of 8 bases. CDR3 nucleotides: TGTGCCAGCAGCCCTAATATCTACAATGAGCAGTTCTTC. It yields the protein CASSPNIYNEQFF.

The chain carries TRBV19 and TRBJ1-1, with 12 bases fitting TRBD1. Trimming removed 5 bases from V and 3 bases from J; junction bases left unmatched: 10. CDR1 LNHDA and CDR2 SQIVND come from the germline V gene (reference sequence). The CDR3 contains 17 residues. The CDR3 spells CASSPRDRGRRHTEAFF. DNA of the CDR3: TGTGCCAGTAGTCCCCGGGACAGGGGGCGACGGCACACTGAAGCTTTCTTT. Based on the CDR3 plus reference TRBV19 and TRBJ1-1, the full variable domain is DGGITQSPKYLFRKEGQNVTLSCEQNLNHDAMYWYRQDPGQGLRLIYYSQIVNDFQKGDIAEGYSVSREKKESFPLTVTSAQKNPTAFYLCASSPRDRGRRHTEAFFGQGTRLTVV.

This clonotype was counted between two and nine times. The chain carries TRBV12-3 or TRBV12-4 and TRBJ2-2, with a possible D match to TRBD2 (6 bases). The V and J ends lost 7 bases and 3 bases respectively, with 18 bases between them. This CDR3 contains 16 residues. CDR3 nucleotides: TGTGCCAGCACCACGAATCCGGGAGCTCACACCGGGGAGCTGTTTTTT. This translates into CASTTNPGAHTGELFF.

Of note for this clonotype: The junction differs from germline at one of its ends, possibly a read error. This sequence joins TRBV5-3 and TRBJ2-7, with TRBD2 matching 8 bases. TRBV5-3 is filed as an ORF, its function uncertain. The CDR3 contains 15 residues. The CDR3 here is CASSLEGGLGREQYF. The CDR3 DNA sequence: TGTGCCAGCAGCTTGGAGGGGGGACTAGGTCGCGAGCAGTACTTC.

The genes are TRBV7-2 and TRBJ2-7; 10 bases are a match to TRBD1. The CDR3 covers 15 residues. V was pared by 1 base and J by 11 bases, with 11 bases of the junction left unmatched. The germline CDR1 and CDR2 sequences are SGHTA and FQGNSA. The chain's CDR3 is CASSLGGTGVNHKYF. CDR3 nucleotide sequence: TGTGCCAGCAGCTTAGGGGGGACAGGGGTTAATCACAAGTACTTC.

The rearrangement joins TRBV12-3 or TRBV12-4 to TRBJ2-5; no firm D call. The CDR3 is 13 amino acids. Trimming shortened V by 4 bases and J by 5 bases, and 11 bases separated the two germline ends. CDR3 region: CASSWLERETQYF. The CDR3 DNA reads as TGTGCCAGCAGTTGGTTGGAGAGGGAGACCCAGTACTTC.

This clonotype was observed many times. This chain joins TRBV7-2 and TRBJ1-2; D unclear. The CDR3 has 14 amino acids. V lost 5 bases, J lost 7 bases, and 17 bases lay in between. The germline V gene has CDR1 SGHTA and CDR2 FQGNSA. The CDR3 is CASSPHTPGGGYTF. Here the CDR3 DNA reads TGTGCCAGCAGCCCCCACACCCCCGGTGGTGGCTACACCTTC.

Concerning this clonotype: A much larger clone lies a single base off, so this may be a read error. The chain joins TRBV7-2 to TRBJ2-3; 11 bases map to TRBD2. The germline CDR1 and CDR2 sequences are SGHTA and FQGNSA. V was clipped by 7 bases and J by 6 bases; unmatched bases: 12. This CDR3 region has 16 residues. This CDR3 reads CASNSTSGGLRDTQYF. DNA for the CDR3: TGTGCCAGCAACTCTACTAGCGGGGGCCTGAGGGATACGCAGTATTTT.